This T cell receptor beta chain was recorded in a study of CD39 and CD103 CD8 tumor-infiltrating T cells. This CDR3 has 13 amino acids. The ends were cut back, 6 bases at V and 1 base at J, with 7 bases in the middle. Germline CDR1 reads LNHDA; CDR2 reads SQIVND (reference sequence). At sample collection, these patients were off therapy. Between roughly 8,500 and 110,000 sorted cells per subset supplied genomic DNA. Assay: immunoSEQ multiplex PCR; the TCRdb copy retains only in-frame clones and omits some. The table lists about 7,400 clones, around 66% of them singletons. General study points: Blood and uninvolved lymph node rarely held DP TIL clonotypes.

Comments on this clone: Antigen specificity is unknown.

The receptor's source is a human donor with head and neck squamous cell carcinoma. This chain connects TRBV19 to TRBJ2-1; a weak D match, TRBD2 (6 bases). Sequenced material: CD8+ T cells sorted from blood. Specified subset: total memory CD8 T cells (CD45RA-CCR7+/-) from blood or uninvolved lymph node. CDR3 in amino acids: CASSGTSYNEQFF. The CDR3 DNA reads as TGTGCCAGTAGCGGGACTTCCTACAATGAGCAGTTCTTC.